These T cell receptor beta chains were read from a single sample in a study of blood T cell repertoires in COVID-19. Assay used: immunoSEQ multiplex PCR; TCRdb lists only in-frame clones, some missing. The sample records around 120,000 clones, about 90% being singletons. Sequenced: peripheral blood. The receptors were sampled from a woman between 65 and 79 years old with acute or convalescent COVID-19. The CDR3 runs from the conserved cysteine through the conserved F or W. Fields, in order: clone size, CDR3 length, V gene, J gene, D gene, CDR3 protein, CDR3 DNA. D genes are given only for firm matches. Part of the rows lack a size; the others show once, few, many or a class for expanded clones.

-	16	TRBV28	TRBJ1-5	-	CASGGILRFSNQPQHF	TGTGCCAGCGGCGGGATCTTACGGTTTAGCAATCAGCCCCAGCATTTT
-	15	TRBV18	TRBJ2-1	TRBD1	CASSLQGGGYNEQFF	TGTGCCAGCTCCCTACAGGGGGGCGGGTACAATGAGCAGTTCTTC
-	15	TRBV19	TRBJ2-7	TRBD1	CASSPYPGQTYEQYF	TGTGCCAGTAGCCCCTACCCGGGACAGACCTACGAGCAGTACTTC
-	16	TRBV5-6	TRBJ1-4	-	CASSRIDGQLNEKLFF	TGTGCCAGCAGCCGCATTGATGGACAGCTTAATGAAAAACTGTTTTTT
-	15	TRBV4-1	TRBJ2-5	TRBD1	CASSQGGTAGETQYF	TGCGCCAGCAGCCAAGGAGGGACAGCCGGGGAGACCCAGTACTTC
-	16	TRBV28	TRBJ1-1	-	CASSLWTTKRNTEAFF	TGTGCCAGCAGTTTATGGACGACAAAACGGAACACTGAAGCTTTCTTT
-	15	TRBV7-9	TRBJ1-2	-	CASSGPGQRQNGYTF	TGTGCCAGCAGCGGGCCGGGACAAAGGCAGAATGGCTACACCTTC
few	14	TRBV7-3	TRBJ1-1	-	CASSQQGPDTEAFF	TGTGCCAGCAGCCAACAGGGACCTGACACTGAAGCTTTCTTT
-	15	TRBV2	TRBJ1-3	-	CASSEVSGGGNTIYF	TGTGCCAGCAGTGAAGTATCGGGGGGTGGAAACACCATATATTTT
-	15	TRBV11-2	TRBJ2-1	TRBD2	CASSPSAGGPNEQFF	TGTGCCAGCAGCCCCTCAGCGGGGGGGCCAAATGAGCAGTTCTTC
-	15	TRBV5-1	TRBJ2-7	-	CASSGGAGPSYEQYF	TGCGCCAGCAGCGGGGGGGCAGGCCCGAGCTACGAGCAGTACTTC
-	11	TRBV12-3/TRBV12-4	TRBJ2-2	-	CASSANRELFF	TGTGCCAGCAGTGCAAACAGGGAGCTGTTTTTT
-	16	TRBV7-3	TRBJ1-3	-	CASSPVGGASGNTIYF	TGTGCCAGCAGCCCAGTGGGGGGGGCTTCTGGAAACACCATATATTTT
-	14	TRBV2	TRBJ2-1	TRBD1	CASSGRTGTLEQFF	TGTGCCAGCAGTGGGAGGACAGGGACCCTGGAGCAGTTCTTC
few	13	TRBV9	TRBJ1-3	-	CASSVGDRNTIYF	TGTGCCAGCAGCGTAGGGGACAGAAACACCATATATTTT
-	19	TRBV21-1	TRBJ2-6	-	CASSKGPGTGYSGANVLTF	TGTGCCAGCAGCAAAGGACCCGGGACAGGGTACTCTGGGGCCAACGTCCTGACTTTC
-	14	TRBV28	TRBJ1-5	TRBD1	CASSSGQGNQPQHF	TGTGCCAGCAGTTCGGGACAGGGTAATCAGCCCCAGCATTTT
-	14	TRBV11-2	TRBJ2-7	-	CASILRGKPYEQYF	TGTGCCAGCATCCTTCGTGGCAAACCTTACGAGCAGTACTTC
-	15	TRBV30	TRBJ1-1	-	CAWSTIQIMNTEAFF	TGTGCCTGGAGTACCATACAGATCATGAACACTGAAGCTTTCTTT
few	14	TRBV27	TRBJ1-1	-	CASSRTTSGTEAFF	TGTGCCAGCAGCCGTACCACCTCGGGGACTGAAGCTTTCTTT
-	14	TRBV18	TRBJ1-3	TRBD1	CASSRGTERNTIYF	TGTGCCAGCTCACGGGGGACAGAACGAAACACCATATATTTT
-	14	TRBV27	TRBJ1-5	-	CASASQDSSQPQHF	TGTGCCAGCGCATCTCAGGACAGTTCTCAGCCCCAGCATTTT
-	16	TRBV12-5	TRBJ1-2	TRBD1	CASGRGTGPSFGGYTF	TGTGCTAGTGGCCGAGGGACAGGACCATCTTTTGGGGGCTACACCTTC
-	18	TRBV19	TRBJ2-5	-	CASSIDLGTGALQETQYF	TGTGCCAGTAGTATAGATTTAGGGACGGGAGCCCTCCAAGAGACCCAGTACTTC
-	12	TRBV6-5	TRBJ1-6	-	CASTGPNSPLHF	TGTGCCAGCACAGGGCCGAATTCACCCCTCCACTTT
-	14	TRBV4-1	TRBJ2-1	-	CASSQTPSPNEQFF	TGCGCCAGCAGCCAAACTCCGAGCCCGAATGAGCAGTTCTTC
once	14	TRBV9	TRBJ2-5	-	CASSPRAGRETQYF	TGTGCCAGCAGCCCCCGCGCGGGTCGGGAGACCCAGTACTTC
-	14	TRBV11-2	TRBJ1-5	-	CASSPTGNYQPQHF	TGTGCCAGCAGCCCGACAGGTAACTATCAGCCCCAGCATTTT
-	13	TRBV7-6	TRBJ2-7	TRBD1	CASSLGDRVEQYF	TGTGCCAGCAGCTTAGGGGACAGGGTCGAGCAGTACTTC
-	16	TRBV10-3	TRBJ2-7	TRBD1	CAISGLSGGLRYEQYF	TGTGCCATCAGTGGACTCTCAGGGGGCTTAAGGTACGAGCAGTACTTC
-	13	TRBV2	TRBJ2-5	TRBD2	CASNLGREETQYF	TGTGCCAGCAACTTGGGGAGGGAAGAGACCCAGTACTTC
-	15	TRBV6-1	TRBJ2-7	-	CASSEGWGVGYEQYF	TGTGCCAGCAGTGAAGGTTGGGGCGTTGGGTACGAGCAGTACTTC
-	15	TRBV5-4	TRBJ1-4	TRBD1	CASSYRQGAGEKLFF	TGTGCCAGCAGTTATAGACAGGGGGCCGGTGAAAAACTGTTTTTT
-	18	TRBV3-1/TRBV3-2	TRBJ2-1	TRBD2	CASSQEGLAGNLNNEQFF	TGTGCCAGCAGCCAAGAGGGGCTAGCGGGGAACCTAAACAATGAGCAGTTCTTC
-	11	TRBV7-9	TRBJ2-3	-	CASSSRDTQYF	TGTGCCAGCAGCTCTCGGGATACGCAGTATTTT
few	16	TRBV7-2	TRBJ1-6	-	CASSLRRGSYNSPLHF	TGTGCCAGCAGCTTACGTCGGGGCTCCTATAATTCACCCCTCCACTTT
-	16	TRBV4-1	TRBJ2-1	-	CASSQDAGSSYNEQFF	TGCGCCAGCAGCCAAGATGCCGGGAGCTCCTACAATGAGCAGTTCTTC
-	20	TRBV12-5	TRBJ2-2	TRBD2	CASGLRSLRTSGGVGGELFF	TGTGCTAGTGGTTTGAGGAGTCTAAGGACTAGCGGGGGGGTAGGCGGGGAGCTGTTTTTT
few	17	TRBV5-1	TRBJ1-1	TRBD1	CASSLAPGQGANTEAFF	TGCGCCAGCAGCTTGGCGCCGGGACAGGGGGCGAACACTGAAGCTTTCTTT
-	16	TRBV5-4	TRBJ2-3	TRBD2	CASSFPTSGSTDTQYF	TGTGCCAGCAGCTTCCCGACTAGCGGGAGTACAGATACGCAGTATTTT
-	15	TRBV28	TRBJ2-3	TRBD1	CASSAPGQGKDTQYF	TGTGCCAGCAGTGCCCCGGGACAGGGGAAAGATACGCAGTATTTT
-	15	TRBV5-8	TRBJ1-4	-	CASSLGLGQTEKLFF	TGTGCCAGCAGCTTGGGCCTCGGACAAACCGAAAAACTGTTTTTT
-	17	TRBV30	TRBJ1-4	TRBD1	CAWSVRGQGRANEKLFF	TGTGCCTGGAGTGTACGGGGACAGGGGAGGGCTAATGAAAAACTGTTTTTT
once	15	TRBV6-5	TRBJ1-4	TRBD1	CASTSLGTGGEKLFF	TGTGCCAGCACATCCCTGGGGACAGGGGGCGAAAAACTGTTTTTT
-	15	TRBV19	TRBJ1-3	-	CASSIEAYSGNTIYF	TGTGCCAGTAGTATTGAGGCTTACTCTGGAAACACCATATATTTT
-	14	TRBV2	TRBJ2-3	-	CANKNRQTTDTQYF	TGTGCCAACAAGAACCGACAGACCACAGATACGCAGTATTTT
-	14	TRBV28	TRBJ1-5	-	CASADRVSNQPQHF	TGTGCCAGTGCGGACAGAGTGAGCAATCAGCCCCAGCATTTT
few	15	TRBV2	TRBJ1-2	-	CASSGQSYGHYGYTF	TGTGCCAGCAGTGGACAGTCTTACGGGCACTATGGCTACACCTTC
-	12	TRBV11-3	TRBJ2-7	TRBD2	CASSKRGDEQYF	TGTGCCAGCAGCAAGCGGGGCGACGAGCAGTACTTC
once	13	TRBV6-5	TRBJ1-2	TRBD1	CASSFPGGGGYTF	TGTGCCAGCAGTTTCCCAGGGGGCGGTGGCTACACCTTC